The 9 T cell receptor beta chains below were found in one sample sequenced in a study of blood T cell repertoires in COVID-19. Profiling relied on immunoSEQ multiplex PCR, and the TCRdb table lists in-frame clones only, not all of them. The sample shows roughly 230,000 clones, around 83% of them seen only once. Sequenced: peripheral blood. The source of these receptors is a man aged 35-49 years with active or convalescent COVID-19.

The gene calls are TRBV11-3 and TRBJ2-1; TRBD1 agrees at 7 bases. This CDR3 has 15 residues. Germline CDR1 SGHNT, CDR2 YENEEA. Trimming at V came to 4 bases and at J to 3 bases, leaving 6 bases not matched to a gene. The CDR3 DNA sequence: TGTGCCAGCAGCTCACCGGGACAGTTCTACAATGAGCAGTTCTTC. Translation: CASSSPGQFYNEQFF. Combining the CDR3 with reference TRBV11-3 and TRBJ2-1 gives the whole variable domain EAGVVQSPRYKIIEKKQPVAFWCNPISGHNTLYWYLQNLGQGPELLIRYENEEAVDDSQLPKDRFSAERLKGVDSTLKIQPAELGDSAVYLCASSSPGQFYNEQFFGPGTRLTVL.

This chain joins TRBV4-3 and TRBJ1-1; TRBD1 matches at 8 bases. This CDR3 comprises 16 residues. Germline-derived CDR1 and CDR2 are LGHNA and YSLEER. The ends lost 4 bases at V and 1 base at J; junction bases unmatched: 8. CDR3 in DNA: TGCGCCAGCAGCCCCGGACAGGGCAGGGGGAACACTGAAGCTTTCTTT. Encoded protein: CASSPGQGRGNTEAFF.

CDR3 coding DNA: TGTGCCAGCGGACGTGCGGGGGCAGGGGGCTACACCTTC. It yields the protein CASGRAGAGGYTF. The chain is built from TRBV7-2 and TRBJ1-2; the D gene is possibly TRBD1 (6 bases). Germline-derived CDR1 and CDR2 are SGHTA and FQGNSA. The germline V and J ends were trimmed by 8 bases and 8 bases, with 18 bases remaining between them. The CDR3 extends over 13 amino acids.

The rearrangement uses TRBV19 and TRBJ2-2; 9 bases are a match to TRBD2. With 3 bases clipped from V and 6 bases from J, the junction kept 8 bases outside the gene matches. The CDR3 length is 16 residues. The germline V gene encodes CDR1 LNHDA and CDR2 SQIVND (reference sequence). The CDR3 loop is CASSIGGGRASGELFF. The CDR3 DNA sequence: TGTGCCAGTAGTATTGGTGGCGGGAGGGCCTCCGGGGAGCTGTTTTTT.

V and J are TRBV19 and TRBJ2-7, with TRBD1 matching over 8 bases. Germline loops: CDR1 LNHDA, CDR2 SQIVND (reference sequence). The trim removed 5 bases at V and 5 bases at J, leaving 14 bases unmatched. The CDR3 covers 16 residues. The CDR3 here is CASSSGSGRGRDEQYF. CDR3 in DNA: TGTGCCAGTAGTTCCGGGTCAGGCAGGGGGCGGGACGAGCAGTACTTC. The full variable domain, with the rest looked up from reference TRBV19 and TRBJ2-7, is DGGITQSPKYLFRKEGQNVTLSCEQNLNHDAMYWYRQDPGQGLRLIYYSQIVNDFQKGDIAEGYSVSREKKESFPLTVTSAQKNPTAFYLCASSSGSGRGRDEQYFGPGTRLTVT.

V usage is TRBV7-8 and J usage is TRBJ1-4; D is unclear. This CDR3 spans 15 amino acids. Between the trimmed V and J ends, which lost 0 bases and 4 bases, there was a span of 9 bases. The germline V gene has CDR1 SGHVS and CDR2 FQNEAQ. The CDR3 bases are TGTGCCAGCAGCTTAGCGTCGACTATTAATGAAAAACTGTTTTTT. It specifies CASSLASTINEKLFF.

The genes are TRBV27 and TRBJ1-5; 10 bases match TRBD1. Germline CDR1 and CDR2: MNHEY and SMNVEV (reference sequence). V lost 4 bases to trimming and J lost 1 base; unmatched junction nucleotides: 13. The CDR3 length is 19 residues. CDR3 in DNA: TGTGCCAGCAGTTCCGGGACAGGGGCCAGCGAGAGAAGCAATCAGCCCCAGCATTTT. This sequence encodes CASSSGTGASERSNQPQHF.

This rearrangement joins TRBV27 to TRBJ2-7; the match to TRBD2 covers 8 bases. V trimming: 6 bases; J trimming: 2 bases; junction bases outside the gene matches: 6. The CDR3 is made up of 14 amino acids. CDR1 is MNHEY, CDR2 SMNVEV, per germline (reference sequence). CDR3 bases: TGTGCCAGCAGAGTTATAGCGGGGACCTACGAGCAGTACTTC. As protein: CASRVIAGTYEQYF.

The rearrangement links TRBV5-8 to TRBJ1-2; D perhaps matches TRBD1 (6 bases). The CDR3 sequence is 15 residues long. Between the trimmed V and J ends, which lost 6 bases and 0 bases, there was a span of 15 bases. Germline values: CDR1 SGHTS, CDR2 YDEGEE. CDR3 residues: CASTPGASPNYGYTF. For the CDR3, the DNA is TGTGCCAGCACTCCAGGGGCTTCTCCTAACTATGGCTACACCTTC. Full variable domain (outside the CDR3, taken from reference TRBV5-8 and TRBJ1-2): EAGVTQSPTHLIKTRGQQATLRCSPISGHTSVYWYQQALGLGLQFLLWYDEGEERNRGNFPPRFSGRQFPNYSSELNVNALELEDSALYLCASTPGASPNYGYTFGSGTRLTVV.